This T cell receptor (beta chain) was captured by sequencing in a study of blood T cell repertoires in COVID-19. Study-wide context: The cDNA or gDNA used as material had been derived from T cells, B-cell-depleted T cells, or PBMCs.

Original processing methods: Reference gene primer amplification in the assay estimated nucleated cell counts. Using immunoSEQ multiplex PCR, the repertoire was profiled, and TCRdb retains in-frame clones only, with some absent. V and J calls and clone size are copied from that table; D and trimming were computed from the DNA. In the table there are fewer than 350,000 clones, 70% to 90% of which are singletons. Residents of about two dozen US areas, aged about 18 to 89 years, made up the participants. Cohort placement rested on clinical history that participants reported themselves. This clone came up a few times. Germline CDR1 SGHNT, CDR2 YYREEE (reference sequence). This CDR3 region has 12 residues. V was pared by 1 base and J by 7 bases, with 9 bases between.

The gene calls are TRBV5-4 and TRBJ2-7; D gene ambiguous. This clonotype was sampled from a woman in her thirties with acute COVID-19. The sample consisted of PBMCs or T cells enriched from blood (not recorded which). The CDR3 loop reads CASSLTPTEQYF. The CDR3 DNA reads TGTGCCAGCAGCTTGACTCCGACAGAGCAGTACTTC. Filled out from reference TRBV5-4 and TRBJ2-7, the complete variable domain reads ETGVTQSPTHLIKTRGQQVTLRCSSQSGHNTVSWYQQALGQGPQFIFQYYREEENGRGNFPPRFSGLQFPNYSSELNVNALELDDSALYLCASSLTPTEQYFGPGTRLTVT.